Following are 22 T cell receptor beta chains from one sample sequenced in a study of blood T cell repertoires in COVID-19. Method: immunoSEQ multiplex PCR; TCRdb's copy keeps in-frame clones and lacks some. The table has hundreds of thousands of clones, around 88% seen once. Sequenced sample: peripheral blood. These receptors originate from a woman aged 45-60 years with acute or convalescent COVID-19.

The J gene is TRBJ2-6, the V gene TRBV6-1, with D tentatively TRBD1 (5 bases). Germline V gene sequence: CDR1 MNHNS, CDR2 SASEGT. The CDR3 loop spans 16 amino acids. Trimming removed 2 bases at V and 0 bases at J, with 8 bases between. CDR3 sequence: CASSEQGYSGANVLTF. The CDR3 DNA sequence: TGTGCCAGCAGTGAACAGGGTTACTCTGGGGCCAACGTCCTGACTTTC.

The chain links TRBV24-1 to TRBJ2-3; D is possibly TRBD1 (5 bases). Germline CDR1 reads KGHDR; CDR2 reads SFDVKD. This CDR3 spans 15 amino acids. Trimming removed 4 bases from V and 6 bases from J, with 16 bases in between. CDR3 nucleotide sequence: TGTGCCACCAGTGACGTCGGACAAGGGCAGGATACGCAGTATTTT. Its translation is CATSDVGQGQDTQYF.

The V and J genes are TRBV28 and TRBJ1-4, with D possibly matching TRBD1 (5 bases). The V end was cut by 2 bases, the J end by 5 bases, with 9 bases between. Germline CDR1 reads MDHEN; CDR2 reads SYDVKM. The CDR3 runs 14 residues. DNA for the CDR3: TGTGCCAGCAGTTTAAGACAGTTAAATGAAAAACTGTTTTTT. As protein: CASSLRQLNEKLFF. Full variable domain (rest looked up from reference TRBV28 and TRBJ1-4): DVKVTQSSRYLVKRTGEKVFLECVQDMDHENMFWYRQDPGLGLRLIYFSYDVKMKEKGDIPEGYSVSREKKERFSLILESASTNQTSMYLCASSLRQLNEKLFFGSGTQLSVL.

The chain recombines TRBV24-1 with TRBJ1-4; a possible D gene is TRBD1 (6 bases). In germline, CDR1 is KGHDR, CDR2 SFDVKD. The CDR3 runs 16 residues. Trimming cost V 5 bases and J 8 bases, with 20 bases left between them. In nucleotides, the CDR3 is TGTGCCACCAGTGGTCTAAACAGGGAGGGAAAGGAAAAACTGTTTTTT. As protein: CATSGLNREGKEKLFF.

The chain recombines TRBV7-2 with TRBJ2-7; 9 positions agree with TRBD2. The J segment lost 2 bases and the V segment lost 1 base, leaving 3 bases of the junction unmatched. The CDR3 covers 15 residues. Germline CDR1 and CDR2: SGHTA and FQGNSA. CDR3 loop: CASSLELAGPYEQYF. CDR3 bases: TGTGCCAGCAGCTTAGAGCTAGCGGGACCCTACGAGCAGTACTTC.

This clone was seen only once. V gene TRBV7-9 combines with J gene TRBJ2-1; D possibly corresponds to TRBD2 (5 bases). The CDR3 has 14 residues. Germline V gives CDR1 SEHNR, CDR2 FQNEAQ (reference sequence). Trimming cost V 5 bases and J 3 bases, with 11 bases left between them. As DNA, the CDR3 is TGTGCCAGCAGCACCGATGGAGGCTACAATGAGCAGTTCTTC. Its translation: CASSTDGGYNEQFF.

The V gene is TRBV19, the J gene TRBJ1-5; maybe TRBD1 (6 bases). Germline V lookup: CDR1 LNHDA, CDR2 SQIVND (reference sequence). The V and J ends lost 5 bases and 2 bases respectively, with 10 bases between them. This CDR3 region has 14 residues. CDR3 bases: TGTGCCAGTAGTCAGTCAGGGGGCAATCAGCCCCAGCATTTT. As protein: CASSQSGGNQPQHF.

The chain joins TRBV6-5 to TRBJ2-5; D ambiguous. Trimming removed 0 bases from V and 4 bases from J, with 6 bases in between. The CDR3 extends over 13 amino acids. Germline V gene data show CDR1 as MNHEY and CDR2 as SVGAGI. The CDR3 coding sequence is TGTGCCAGCAGTTACTCCCGAGTAGAGACCCAGTACTTC. Residues: CASSYSRVETQYF.

The V call is TRBV7-6, the J call TRBJ2-3; TRBD1 might be the D (6 bases). Trimming stripped 5 bases from V and 4 bases from J, with 16 bases between. This CDR3 spans 15 amino acids. From germline, CDR1 is SGHVS and CDR2 FNYEAQ. The CDR3 DNA reads TGTGCCAGCAGCCTACAGGGTGTATGGCCAGATACGCAGTATTTT. Its protein product is CASSLQGVWPDTQYF.

Remarks on this clone: Other DNA variants within this sample encode the same CDR3. The V gene is TRBV2, the J gene TRBJ2-1; D may be TRBD1 (5 bases). Trimming pared 6 bases from V and 0 bases from J, leaving 9 bases between. Per germline, CDR1 SNHLY and CDR2 FYNNEI. The CDR3 is made up of 14 amino acids. The CDR3 here is CASSTGSSYNEQFF. CDR3 nucleotides: TGTGCCAGCAGCACAGGAAGCTCCTACAATGAGCAGTTCTTC.

The chain links TRBV27 to TRBJ2-7; 9 nucleotides agree with TRBD2. V was clipped by 4 bases and J by 3 bases; unmatched bases: 16. Germline values: CDR1 MNHEY, CDR2 SMNVEV (reference sequence). CDR3 length: 18 amino acids. The CDR3 sequence is CASSSLFGLAGSGYEQYF. CDR3 sequence (DNA): TGTGCCAGCAGTTCCCTATTCGGGCTAGCGGGGAGCGGCTACGAGCAGTACTTC.

This chain joins TRBV19 and TRBJ1-5; D uncertain. CDR1 is LNHDA and CDR2 is SQIVND in the germline V gene (reference sequence). The V end was cut by 2 bases, the J end by 0 bases, with 11 bases between. This CDR3 has 16 residues. The CDR3 region has the DNA TGTGCCAGTAGTATAATGGCGGATTATAGCAATCAGCCCCAGCATTTT. As protein: CASSIMADYSNQPQHF.

The rearrangement uses TRBV9 and TRBJ1-1; 7 nucleotides line up with TRBD1. The J segment lost 11 bases and the V segment lost 7 bases, leaving 5 bases of the junction unmatched. This CDR3 has 10 amino acids. Germline CDR1 SGDLS, CDR2 YYNGEE. CDR3 protein: CASSRGAAFF. The DNA of the CDR3 is TGTGCCAGCTCCAGGGGGGCGGCTTTCTTT.

This clone has a handful of counts. The chain employs TRBV5-1 and TRBJ2-1, with D possibly TRBD2 on 6 matching bases. Germline V gene lookup returns CDR1 SGHRS and CDR2 YFSETQ. The length of the CDR3 is 15 residues. The V end lost 4 bases, the J end lost 7 bases, and 18 bases lay between the germline ends. The CDR3 region has the DNA TGCGCCAGCAGCAGATCCGTCGTGGGGGGAAATGAGCAGTTCTTC. Encoded protein: CASSRSVVGGNEQFF.

This clone has more than one count but fewer than ten. The V call is TRBV18, the J call TRBJ2-2; D is possibly TRBD1 (6 bases). Per the germline V gene, CDR1 is KGHSH and CDR2 is LQKENI. The CDR3 has 15 amino acids. V was cut by 5 bases and J by 7 bases, with 17 bases left in between. CDR3 protein: CASSSDPGVGGELFF. The CDR3 DNA is TGTGCCAGCTCATCGGACCCAGGGGTTGGCGGGGAGCTGTTTTTT. Full variable domain (remainder filled in from reference TRBV18 and TRBJ2-2): NAGVMQNPRHLVRRRGQEARLRCSPMKGHSHVYWYRQLPEEGLKFMVYLQKENIIDESGMPKERFSAEFPKEGPSILRIQQVVRGDSAAYFCASSSDPGVGGELFFGEGSRLTVL.

The chain joins TRBV28 to TRBJ2-3; possibly TRBD1 for D (7 bases). The germline CDR1 and CDR2 sequences are MDHEN and SYDVKM. The V and J ends lost 5 bases and 2 bases respectively, with 29 bases between them. This CDR3 spans 20 amino acids. CDR3 amino acids: CASSGGGKMETGFPTDTQYF. DNA of the CDR3: TGTGCCAGCAGTGGAGGGGGCAAAATGGAGACGGGATTCCCCACAGATACGCAGTATTTT.

The CDR3, as DNA: TGTGCCAGCAGTTTAGGGGCCGGGGAGCTGTTTTTT. It codes for CASSLGAGELFF. The V gene is TRBV6-5, the J gene TRBJ2-2; TRBD1 is a possible D gene (5 bases). V shed 4 bases and J shed 6 bases, with 6 bases lying between them. Per the germline V gene, CDR1 is MNHEY and CDR2 is SVGAGI. The CDR3 runs to 12 residues.

The CDR3 loop reads CATPPGQIFLYGYTF. The CDR3, as DNA: TGTGCCACCCCCCCAGGACAGATTTTTCTCTATGGCTACACCTTC. J is TRBJ1-2 and V is TRBV5-5; tentative D call: TRBD1 (6 bases). V lost 9 bases and J lost 4, with 22 bases in between. CDR1 is SGHKS and CDR2 is YYEKEE in the germline V gene (reference sequence). The CDR3 has 15 amino acids.

The chain recombines TRBV5-1 with TRBJ1-2; 8 nucleotides line up with TRBD1. Trimming took 4 bases from V and 4 from J; bases not matched to a gene: 6. Per germline, CDR1 SGHRS and CDR2 YFSETQ. The CDR3 is made up of 14 amino acids. This chain's CDR3 is CASSQTGDGYGYTF. In DNA form, the CDR3 reads TGCGCCAGCAGCCAGACAGGGGATGGCTATGGCTACACCTTC.

In its sample, this clone was seen many times. Different DNA sequences within this sample yield the same CDR3. The V gene is TRBV9, the J gene TRBJ1-1; tentative D call: TRBD1 (5 bases). Germline lookup yields CDR1 SGDLS and CDR2 YYNGEE. The ends were cut back, 4 bases at V and 5 bases at J, with 15 bases in the middle. The CDR3 contains 14 residues. CDR3 DNA sequence: TGTGCCAGCAGCCCACAGGTTGGGAATACTGAAGCTTTCTTT. This gives the protein CASSPQVGNTEAFF.

V usage is TRBV10-2 and J usage is TRBJ1-2; 7 nucleotides align to TRBD1. The CDR3 sequence is 14 residues long. Germline trimming cut 6 bases from V and 5 bases from J; bases unmatched to any gene: 9. Germline V gives CDR1 WSHSY, CDR2 SAAADI. Here the CDR3 DNA reads TGCGCCAGCAGCCCGGACAGGCGCGGATATGGCTACACCTTC. This translates into CASSPDRRGYGYTF.

The chain carries TRBV7-9 and TRBJ1-5; TRBD1 might be the D (5 bases). This CDR3 has 14 amino acids. The germline V and J ends were trimmed by 0 bases and 3 bases, with 6 bases remaining between them. Germline CDR1 reads SEHNR; CDR2 reads FQNEAQ (reference sequence). The CDR3 here is CASSLATVNQPQHF. The CDR3 DNA sequence: TGTGCCAGCAGCTTAGCGACAGTCAATCAGCCCCAGCATTTT.